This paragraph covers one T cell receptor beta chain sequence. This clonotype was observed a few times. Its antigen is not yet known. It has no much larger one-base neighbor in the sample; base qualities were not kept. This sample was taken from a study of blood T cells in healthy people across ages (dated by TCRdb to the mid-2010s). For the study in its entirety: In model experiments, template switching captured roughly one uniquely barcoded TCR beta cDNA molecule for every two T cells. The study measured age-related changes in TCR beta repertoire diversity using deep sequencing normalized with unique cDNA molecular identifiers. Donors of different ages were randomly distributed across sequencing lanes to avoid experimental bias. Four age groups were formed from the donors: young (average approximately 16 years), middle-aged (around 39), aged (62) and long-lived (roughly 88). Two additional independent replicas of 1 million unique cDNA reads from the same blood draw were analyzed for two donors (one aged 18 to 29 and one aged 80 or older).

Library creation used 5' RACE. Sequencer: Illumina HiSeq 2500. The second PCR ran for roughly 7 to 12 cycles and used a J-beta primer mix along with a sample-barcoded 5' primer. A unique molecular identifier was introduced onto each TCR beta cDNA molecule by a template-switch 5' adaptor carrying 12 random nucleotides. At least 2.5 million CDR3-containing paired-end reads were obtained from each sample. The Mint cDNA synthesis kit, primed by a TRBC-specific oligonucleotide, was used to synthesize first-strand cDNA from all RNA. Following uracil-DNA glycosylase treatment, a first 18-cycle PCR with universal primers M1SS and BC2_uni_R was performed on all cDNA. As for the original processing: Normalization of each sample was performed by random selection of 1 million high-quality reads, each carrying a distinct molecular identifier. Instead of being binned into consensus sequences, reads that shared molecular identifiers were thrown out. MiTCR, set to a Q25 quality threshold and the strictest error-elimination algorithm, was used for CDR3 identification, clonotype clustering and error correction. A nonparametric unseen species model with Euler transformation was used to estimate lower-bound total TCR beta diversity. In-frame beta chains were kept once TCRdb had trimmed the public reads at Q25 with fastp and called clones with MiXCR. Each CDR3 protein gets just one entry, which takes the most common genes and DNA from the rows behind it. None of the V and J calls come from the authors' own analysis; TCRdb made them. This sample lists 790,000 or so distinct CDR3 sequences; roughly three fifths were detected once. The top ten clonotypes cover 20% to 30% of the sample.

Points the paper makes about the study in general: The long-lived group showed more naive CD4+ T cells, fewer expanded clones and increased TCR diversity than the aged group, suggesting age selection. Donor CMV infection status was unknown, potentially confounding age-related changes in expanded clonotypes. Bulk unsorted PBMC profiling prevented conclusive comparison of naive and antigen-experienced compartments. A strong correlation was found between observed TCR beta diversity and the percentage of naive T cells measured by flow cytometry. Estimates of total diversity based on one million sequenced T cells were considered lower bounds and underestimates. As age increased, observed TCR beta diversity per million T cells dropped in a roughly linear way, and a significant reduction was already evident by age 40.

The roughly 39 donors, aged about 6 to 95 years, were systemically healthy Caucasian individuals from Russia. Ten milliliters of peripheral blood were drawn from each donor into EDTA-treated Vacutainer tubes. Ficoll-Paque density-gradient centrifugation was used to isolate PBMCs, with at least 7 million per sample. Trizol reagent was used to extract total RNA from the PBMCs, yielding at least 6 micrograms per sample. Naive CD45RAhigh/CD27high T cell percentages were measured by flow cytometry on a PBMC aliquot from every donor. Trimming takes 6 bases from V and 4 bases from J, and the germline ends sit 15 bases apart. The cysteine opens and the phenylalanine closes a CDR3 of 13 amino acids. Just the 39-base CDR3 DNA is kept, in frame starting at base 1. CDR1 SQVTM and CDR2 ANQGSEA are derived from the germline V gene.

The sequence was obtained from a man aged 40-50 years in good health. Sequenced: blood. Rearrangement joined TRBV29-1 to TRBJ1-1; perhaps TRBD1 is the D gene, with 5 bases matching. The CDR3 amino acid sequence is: CSVSLGGSTEAFF. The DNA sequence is TGCAGCGTCTCCCTGGGGGGAAGCACTGAAGCTTTCTTT.